Listed below are T cell receptor beta chains from one sample, sequenced in a study of blood T cell repertoires in COVID-19. Profiling relied on immunoSEQ multiplex PCR, and the TCRdb table lists in-frame clones only, not all of them. The data hold over 100,000 clones, with 75% to 85% observed a single time. The source material was peripheral blood. The receptor set was obtained from a woman aged 80 or over with active or convalescent COVID-19. Each CDR3 is given with its conserved first and last residue. The order of the fields is clone size, V gene, D gene, J gene, CDR3 protein, CDR3 DNA. The D gene is left open where the match is weak. Where a row states a size, it is once, few, many or the class of an expanded clone; other rows omit it.

clone_size: -; v_call: TRBV27; d_call: -; j_call: TRBJ1-4; cdr3_aa: CASSISLLGEKLFF; cdr3_nt: TGTGCCAGCAGTATCAGCCTCTTGGGCGAAAAACTGTTTTTT
clone_size: -; v_call: TRBV28; d_call: TRBD2; j_call: TRBJ2-7; cdr3_aa: CASRPYSGRGSEQYF; cdr3_nt: TGTGCCAGCAGACCCTATAGCGGGAGGGGGAGCGAGCAGTACTTC
clone_size: once; v_call: TRBV11-2; d_call: TRBD2; j_call: TRBJ2-1; cdr3_aa: CASSSTSGRLEQFF; cdr3_nt: TGTGCCAGCAGCTCGACTAGCGGGAGGCTTGAGCAGTTCTTC
clone_size: -; v_call: TRBV18; d_call: TRBD2; j_call: TRBJ2-1; cdr3_aa: CASSTGTSVNNEQFF; cdr3_nt: TGTGCCAGCTCCACCGGGACTAGCGTTAACAATGAGCAGTTCTTC
clone_size: once; v_call: TRBV28; d_call: TRBD1; j_call: TRBJ2-7; cdr3_aa: CASSQPGTGGYEQYF; cdr3_nt: TGTGCCAGCAGCCAACCCGGGACAGGGGGATACGAGCAGTACTTC
clone_size: -; v_call: TRBV6-4; d_call: TRBD1; j_call: TRBJ2-2; cdr3_aa: CASSGTGGSTGELFF; cdr3_nt: TGTGCCAGCAGCGGGACAGGGGGAAGTACCGGGGAGCTGTTTTTT
clone_size: few; v_call: TRBV18; d_call: -; j_call: TRBJ1-1; cdr3_aa: CASSPEMNTEAFF; cdr3_nt: TGTGCCAGCTCACCAGAGATGAACACTGAAGCTTTCTTT
clone_size: -; v_call: TRBV19; d_call: TRBD2; j_call: TRBJ2-1; cdr3_aa: CASSREGGYNEQFF; cdr3_nt: TGTGCCAGTAGCCGGGAGGGGGGCTACAATGAGCAGTTCTTC
clone_size: -; v_call: TRBV4-1; d_call: -; j_call: TRBJ2-7; cdr3_aa: CASSQDLAGSHSYEQYF; cdr3_nt: TGCGCCAGCAGCCAAGATCTGGCTGGGAGCCACTCCTACGAGCAGTACTTC
clone_size: once; v_call: TRBV19; d_call: -; j_call: TRBJ2-4; cdr3_aa: CASSMGQFLAKNIQYF; cdr3_nt: TGTGCCAGTAGTATGGGCCAGTTTCTAGCCAAAAACATTCAGTACTTC
clone_size: -; v_call: TRBV11-2; d_call: -; j_call: TRBJ1-5; cdr3_aa: CASSSGSGPNQPQHF; cdr3_nt: TGTGCCAGCAGCTCTGGTTCGGGTCCCAATCAGCCCCAGCATTTT
clone_size: -; v_call: TRBV2; d_call: -; j_call: TRBJ1-3; cdr3_aa: CASSEFGDYGNTIYF; cdr3_nt: TGTGCCAGCAGTGAATTTGGGGACTATGGAAACACCATATATTTT
clone_size: -; v_call: TRBV19; d_call: TRBD1; j_call: TRBJ2-1; cdr3_aa: CASSKGQGGAEQFF; cdr3_nt: TGTGCCAGTAGTAAAGGACAGGGTGGGGCTGAGCAGTTCTTC
clone_size: -; v_call: TRBV30; d_call: TRBD2; j_call: TRBJ2-3; cdr3_aa: CAWSPGTSGSTDTQYF; cdr3_nt: TGTGCCTGGAGTCCGGGGACTAGCGGGAGCACAGATACGCAGTATTTT
clone_size: -; v_call: TRBV21-1; d_call: -; j_call: TRBJ2-3; cdr3_aa: CASSRHRVLSTDTQYF; cdr3_nt: TGTGCCAGCAGCCGTCACAGGGTCCTGAGTACAGATACGCAGTATTTT
clone_size: -; v_call: TRBV30; d_call: -; j_call: TRBJ1-5; cdr3_aa: CAWSSRSNQPQHF; cdr3_nt: TGTGCCTGGAGTTCTCGGAGCAATCAGCCCCAGCATTTT
clone_size: -; v_call: TRBV5-1; d_call: -; j_call: TRBJ1-2; cdr3_aa: CASSLEDSYGYTF; cdr3_nt: TGCGCCAGCAGCTTGGAAGACAGCTATGGCTACACCTTC
clone_size: -; v_call: TRBV10-3; d_call: TRBD1; j_call: TRBJ1-4; cdr3_aa: CAISERQQGAGEKLFF; cdr3_nt: TGTGCCATCAGTGAGCGCCAACAGGGGGCAGGGGAAAAACTGTTTTTT
clone_size: -; v_call: TRBV11-1; d_call: TRBD1; j_call: TRBJ1-3; cdr3_aa: CASTGQGAAGNTIYF; cdr3_nt: TGTGCCAGCACCGGACAGGGGGCGGCAGGAAACACCATATATTTT
clone_size: -; v_call: TRBV6-5; d_call: TRBD1; j_call: TRBJ1-6; cdr3_aa: CASSSHLGTGTSPLHF; cdr3_nt: TGTGCCAGCAGTTCCCACCTCGGGACAGGGACTTCACCCCTCCACTTT
clone_size: -; v_call: TRBV6-5; d_call: -; j_call: TRBJ2-2; cdr3_aa: CASRTERFYTGELFF; cdr3_nt: TGTGCCAGCAGAACAGAGCGGTTCTACACCGGGGAGCTGTTTTTT
clone_size: -; v_call: TRBV6-4; d_call: -; j_call: TRBJ1-2; cdr3_aa: CASSDDRGNGYTF; cdr3_nt: TGTGCCAGCAGTGACGATAGGGGGAATGGCTACACCTTC
clone_size: -; v_call: TRBV28; d_call: -; j_call: TRBJ2-7; cdr3_aa: CASSFSQGIRSYEQYF; cdr3_nt: TGTGCCAGCAGTTTCTCTCAGGGCATAAGATCCTACGAGCAGTACTTC
clone_size: few; v_call: TRBV4-1; d_call: TRBD1; j_call: TRBJ1-2; cdr3_aa: CASSQGRRGQGYGYTF; cdr3_nt: TGCGCCAGCAGCCAAGGCCGTCGAGGACAGGGCTATGGCTACACCTTC
clone_size: -; v_call: TRBV7-9; d_call: -; j_call: TRBJ2-1; cdr3_aa: CASSSPTSSPYNEQFF; cdr3_nt: TGTGCCAGCAGCTCACCCACTAGTTCCCCCTACAATGAGCAGTTCTTC
clone_size: -; v_call: TRBV28; d_call: TRBD2; j_call: TRBJ2-1; cdr3_aa: CASSQLAGGSYNEQFF; cdr3_nt: TGTGCCAGCAGTCAACTAGCGGGGGGCTCCTACAATGAGCAGTTCTTC
clone_size: -; v_call: TRBV19; d_call: -; j_call: TRBJ1-2; cdr3_aa: CASSTGFGYTF; cdr3_nt: TGTGCCAGTAGTACAGGGTTTGGCTACACCTTC
clone_size: -; v_call: TRBV27; d_call: TRBD1; j_call: TRBJ2-3; cdr3_aa: CASSLSYGQGTDTQYF; cdr3_nt: TGTGCCAGCAGTTTATCCTACGGACAGGGCACAGATACGCAGTATTTT
clone_size: -; v_call: TRBV6-2/TRBV6-3; d_call: -; j_call: TRBJ1-1; cdr3_aa: CASSSTRGGPITEAFF; cdr3_nt: TGTGCCAGCAGTTCCACTCGAGGGGGACCAATCACTGAAGCTTTCTTT
clone_size: few; v_call: TRBV2; d_call: TRBD1; j_call: TRBJ1-4; cdr3_aa: CASRGTGGFEKLFF; cdr3_nt: TGTGCCAGCAGGGGGACAGGGGGTTTTGAAAAACTGTTTTTT
clone_size: -; v_call: TRBV11-2; d_call: TRBD2; j_call: TRBJ2-7; cdr3_aa: CASSLYGTSNYEQYF; cdr3_nt: TGTGCCAGCAGCTTATACGGGACTAGCAATTACGAGCAGTACTTC
clone_size: -; v_call: TRBV12-3/TRBV12-4; d_call: TRBD1; j_call: TRBJ1-1; cdr3_aa: CASSRDRVTEAFF; cdr3_nt: TGTGCCAGCAGTCGGGACAGGGTTACTGAAGCTTTCTTT
clone_size: -; v_call: TRBV11-3; d_call: -; j_call: TRBJ2-1; cdr3_aa: CASSLSAGYYNEQFF; cdr3_nt: TGTGCCAGCAGCTTATCTGCAGGGTACTACAATGAGCAGTTCTTC
clone_size: few; v_call: TRBV12-3/TRBV12-4; d_call: -; j_call: TRBJ2-2; cdr3_aa: CAFRGGETGELFF; cdr3_nt: TGTGCCTTCCGAGGGGGAGAAACCGGGGAGCTGTTTTTT
clone_size: -; v_call: TRBV7-3; d_call: -; j_call: TRBJ2-7; cdr3_aa: CASSTYEQYF; cdr3_nt: TGTGCCAGCTCTACCTACGAGCAGTACTTC
clone_size: -; v_call: TRBV29-1; d_call: -; j_call: TRBJ1-1; cdr3_aa: CSVGTGRNTEAFF; cdr3_nt: TGCAGCGTTGGGACGGGGAGGAACACTGAAGCTTTCTTT